These 5 T cell receptor beta chains came from one sample sequenced in a study of molecular identifiers for immune sequencing clone quantification. TCRdb re-derived calls from the PCR reads in MiXCR, one entry per CDR3 protein. The repertoire holds roughly 2,100 distinct CDR3 sequences, with approximately 25% as singletons. The sequencing input was naive CD8+ T cells from blood, with Jurkat cell RNA spiked in. The subset denotes: FACS-sorted CD8+CD4-CCR7+CD45RA+ naive T cells. The receptors were gathered from a human donor in good health. Some libraries in this study had Jurkat cell RNA spiked in.

By sample share, this clonotype is medium-sized (0.01 to 0.1%). The chain recombines TRBV5-1 with TRBJ2-1; no clear D. Deletions cut 4 bases from V and 4 bases from J, with 12 bases between. Germline CDR1 reads SGHRS; CDR2 reads YFSETQ. This CDR3 region has 14 residues. DNA of the CDR3: TGCGCCAGCAGCGGGGATATCGGTTACAATGAGCAGTTCTTC. Translating gives CASSGDIGYNEQFF.

In this sample, this clonotype turned up a few times. V usage is TRBV14 and J usage is TRBJ1-4; 7 positions agree with TRBD1. V dropped 1 base and J dropped 7; count of bases not matched to a gene: 6. Germline CDR1 SGHDN, CDR2 FVKESK. This CDR3 region has 15 residues. The CDR3 loop is CASSQVMGQPEKLFF. The DNA of the CDR3 is TGTGCCAGCAGCCAAGTTATGGGACAGCCTGAAAAACTGTTTTTT.

By proportion, this clonotype is large (0.1 to 1%). The V call is TRBV4-2, the J call TRBJ2-7, with 7 bases aligning to TRBD1. This CDR3 has 14 residues. J was trimmed by 2 bases and V by 4 bases; bases with no gene match: 5. The germline V gene has CDR1 LGHNA and CDR2 YNFKEQ. The chain's CDR3 is CASSPTGAAYEQYF. Here the CDR3 DNA reads TGTGCCAGCAGCCCAACAGGGGCGGCCTACGAGCAGTACTTC.

By its share, this clonotype is medium-sized. The chain recombines TRBV6-2 or TRBV6-3 with TRBJ1-5, with D perhaps matching TRBD1 (5 bases). V was shortened by 6 bases and J by 0 bases, with 6 bases between the two germline ends. Looked up from germline, CDR1 is MNHEY and CDR2 is SVGEGT. This CDR3 is 13 amino acids long. CDR3 sequence reads: CASRDISNQPQHF. In DNA form, the CDR3 reads TGTGCCAGCAGGGACATTAGCAATCAGCCCCAGCATTTT.

This chain joins TRBV21-1 and TRBJ2-1. TRBV21-1 is a recognized pseudogene. The CDR3 sequence is 14 residues long. The DNA for the CDR3 is TGTGCCAGCAGCAACAAGGTGCCAGACAATGAGCAGTTCTTC. This sequence encodes CASSNKVPDNEQFF.